Included here is one T cell receptor (beta chain) sequence, with context. Its antigen remains unknown. One end of the junction does not line up with germline, which may come from a read error. Both TRBC1 and TRBC2 were covered by a beta constant-region primer of two equimolar oligonucleotides. Nested alpha and beta constant-region primers with the SP2 primer drove four PCR rounds on ligated cDNA. A 12-nucleotide UMI and the SP2 primer were added to the cDNA 3' end by oligonucleotide ligation. MiXCR, run by TCRdb on the UMI-ligation and nested PCR reads, gives a single entry per CDR3 protein. The sample shows over 130,000 distinct CDR3 sequences, approximately 20% of them seen only once. The source of the sample is a study of naive and memory T cell subsets. Overall study findings and caveats: Possibly reflecting memory cells re-expressing CD45RA, a few larger clonotypes occurred in naive repertoires, especially CD8. TCR abundance followed a power law differing between naive and memory subsets.

Separate alpha and beta amplification began at the second PCR step. Four subsets defined by CD45RA and CD27 were sorted after CD3, CD4, CD8 and live/dead staining. Sequenced material: naive CD8+ T cells from blood. This TCR was sampled from a human donor in good health.

The CDR3 DNA reads as TGTGTCAGCAGCACCTCCCTAGCGGGAGATAATGAGCAGTTCTTC. This sequence encodes CVSSTSLAGDNEQFF. The gene calls are TRBV11-2 and TRBJ2-1, with 10 bases aligning to TRBD2. CDR3 length: 15 residues. CDR1 and CDR2 from the germline V gene are SGHAT and FQNNGV.